One and the same sample provided the 24 T cell receptor beta chains below, sequenced in a study of control samples from healthy donors and cancer patients. Measured with immunoSEQ multiplex PCR; TCRdb has only the in-frame clones, and not every one. The profile shows about 80,000 clones, nearly 90% of them singletons. The sequenced sample consisted of blood. The receptors stem from a woman aged 45-65 years in good health.

The chain is built from TRBV9 and TRBJ1-3, with a possible D match to TRBD1 (5 bases). V was pared by 4 bases and J by 3 bases, with 11 bases between. Germline V CDR1 and CDR2: SGDLS, YYNGEE. CDR3 length: 14 amino acids. This CDR3 reads CASSLAGGGNTIYF. The CDR3 bases are TGTGCCAGCAGCCTCGCGGGGGGTGGAAACACCATATATTTT.

The chain uses TRBV7-2 and TRBJ1-2; tentatively, D is TRBD1 (6 bases). Trimming shortened V by 3 bases and J by 1 base, and 12 bases separated the two germline ends. There are 15 residues in the CDR3. The germline CDR1 and CDR2 sequences are SGHTA and FQGNSA. This CDR3 reads CASSFMTGDNYGYTF. The CDR3 nucleotides are TGTGCCAGCAGCTTCATGACAGGAGATAACTATGGCTACACCTTC.

The chain employs TRBV2 and TRBJ1-1; D might be TRBD1 (5 bases). CDR1 is SNHLY and CDR2 is FYNNEI in the germline V gene. Trimming stripped 2 bases from V and 2 bases from J, with 21 bases between. The CDR3 sequence is 18 residues long. CDR3 amino acids: CASSERTLPVGLNTEAFF. CDR3 DNA: TGTGCCAGCAGTGAAAGGACACTTCCTGTGGGACTAAACACTGAAGCTTTCTTT.

The CDR3 spells CASSLQGGIDTQYF. In DNA form, the CDR3 reads TGTGCCAGCAGTTTACAAGGGGGGATAGATACGCAGTATTTT. The rearrangement uses TRBV27 and TRBJ2-3; D possibly matches TRBD1 or TRBD2 (6 bases each). The ends were cut back, 2 bases at V and 5 bases at J, with 11 bases in the middle. This CDR3 is 14 amino acids long. Germline loops: CDR1 MNHEY, CDR2 SMNVEV (reference sequence).

The V call is TRBV5-5, the J call TRBJ2-7, with 8 positions matching TRBD1. Germline V gives CDR1 SGHKS, CDR2 YYEKEE (reference sequence). V gave up 6 bases and J gave up 6 bases; unmatched junction bases: 11. This CDR3 region has 14 residues. In DNA, the CDR3 is TGTGCCAGCACCCTTTGGACAGGGTCACGCGAGCAGTACTTC. Translating it yields CASTLWTGSREQYF.

This chain joins TRBV9 and TRBJ1-5, with 8 positions matching TRBD1. The CDR3 covers 15 residues. V trimming: 4 bases; J trimming: 4 bases; junction bases outside the gene matches: 7. The V gene's germline CDR1 is SGDLS and CDR2 YYNGEE. CDR3 region: CASSPGTGGNQPQHF. DNA of the CDR3: TGTGCCAGCAGCCCCGGGACAGGCGGGAATCAGCCCCAGCATTTT. Filled out from reference TRBV9 and TRBJ1-5, the complete variable domain reads DSGVTQTPKHLITATGQRVTLRCSPRSGDLSVYWYQQSLDQGLQFLIQYYNGEERAKGNILERFSAQQFPDLHSELNLSSLELGDSALYFCASSPGTGGNQPQHFGDGTRLSIL.

The chain couples TRBV7-2 to TRBJ1-1; D unclear. Trimming shortened V by 4 bases and J by 4 bases, and 10 bases separated the two germline ends. The CDR3 runs 13 residues. CDR1 is SGHTA and CDR2 is FQGNSA in the germline V gene. CDR3 in amino acids: CASSSRLATEAFF. CDR3 nucleotide sequence: TGTGCCAGCAGCTCCCGGTTGGCCACTGAAGCTTTCTTT.

CDR3 residues: CASSDRGNSPLHF. CDR3 bases: TGTGCCAGCAGCGATAGGGGGAATTCACCCCTCCACTTT. J is TRBJ1-6 and V is TRBV9, with D possibly TRBD1 on 6 matching bases. Between the trimmed V and J ends, which lost 3 bases and 7 bases, there was a span of 8 bases. CDR1 is SGDLS and CDR2 is YYNGEE in the germline V gene. CDR3 size: 13 residues.

CDR3: CSVRGMNDEQYF. The CDR3 nucleotides are TGCAGCGTACGGGGGATGAACGACGAGCAGTACTTC. This rearrangement joins TRBV29-1 to TRBJ2-7, with a weak D call TRBD2 (6 bases). The CDR3 extends over 12 amino acids. V was trimmed by 6 bases and J by 5 bases, leaving 14 bases between them. Germline V lookup: CDR1 SQVTM, CDR2 ANQGSEA.

V gene TRBV4-2 combines with J gene TRBJ1-5; no definite D call. In germline, CDR1 is LGHNA, CDR2 YNFKEQ. Between the trimmed V and J ends, which lost 0 bases and 3 bases, there was a span of 6 bases. The CDR3 extends over 14 amino acids. The CDR3: CASSQDRNNQPQHF. Written as DNA, the CDR3 is TGTGCCAGCAGCCAAGACCGGAACAATCAGCCCCAGCATTTT.

In its sample, this clone was seen once. V and J are TRBV27 and TRBJ2-3, with 9 nucleotides matching TRBD2. Trimming at V came to 5 bases and at J to 11 bases, leaving 8 bases not matched to a gene. Germline values: CDR1 MNHEY, CDR2 SMNVEV (reference sequence). The CDR3 is 13 residues long. The CDR3 DNA sequence: TGTGCCAGCAGTCCCACAATAGCGGGGGAGCAGTATTTT. This sequence encodes CASSPTIAGEQYF.

The genes are TRBV6-6 and TRBJ1-5, with 7 bases that match TRBD1. CDR1 and CDR2 (germline): MNHNY, SVGAGI (reference sequence). The CDR3 has 12 residues. Losses at the gene ends were 10 bases for V and 4 bases for J; bases not matched to a gene: 4. The CDR3 DNA reads TGTGCCATAGGGACAGCGAATCAGCCCCAGCATTTT. Encoded protein: CAIGTANQPQHF.

This chain connects TRBV24-1 to TRBJ2-3, with D uncertain. Germline V gene lookup returns CDR1 KGHDR and CDR2 SFDVKD. The CDR3 has 8 amino acids. V was trimmed by 12 bases and J by 6 bases, leaving 3 bases between them. For the CDR3, the DNA is TGTGCCCCCGATACGCAGTATTTT. It specifies CAPDTQYF.

The chain couples TRBV12-5 to TRBJ2-3; 12 bases match TRBD2. V trimming: 3 bases; J trimming: 0 bases; junction bases outside the gene matches: 7. Germline V gene lookup returns CDR1 LGHNT and CDR2 FRNRAP. The CDR3 length is 18 residues. DNA for the CDR3: TGTGCTAGTGGTTTAGGGACTAGCGGGCGATACAGCACAGATACGCAGTATTTT. It encodes CASGLGTSGRYSTDTQYF.

The chain has TRBV10-2 and TRBJ2-7, with TRBD1 as a possible D gene (6 bases). The CDR3 contains 12 residues. Germline CDR1 reads WSHSY; CDR2 reads SAAADI. Trimming pared 8 bases from V and 1 base from J, leaving 9 bases between. The CDR3 sequence: CASEGVSYEQYF. CDR3 in DNA: TGCGCCAGCGAGGGGGTTTCCTACGAGCAGTACTTC.

CDR3 coding DNA: TGTGCCAGCAGTGTCGGTACTTGGGGCACCGGGGAGCTGTTTTTT. Translated: CASSVGTWGTGELFF. The rearrangement links TRBV2 to TRBJ2-2; D remains unclear. The CDR3 is 15 residues long. In germline, CDR1 is SNHLY, CDR2 FYNNEI. V was trimmed by 4 bases and J by 4 bases, leaving 13 bases between them. The entire variable domain, with the rest obtained from reference TRBV2 and TRBJ2-2, is as follows: EPEVTQTPSHQVTQMGQEVILRCVPISNHLYFYWYRQILGQKVEFLVSFYNNEISEKSEIFDDQFSVERPDGSNFTLKIRSTKLEDSAMYFCASSVGTWGTGELFFGEGSRLTVL.

This clone has just one count. This sequence joins TRBV3-1 (or the pseudogene TRBV3-2) and TRBJ1-6; maybe TRBD1 (5 bases). The germline V gene encodes CDR1 LGHDT and CDR2 YNNKEL (reference sequence). V lost 2 bases and J lost 0, with 8 bases in between. This CDR3 has 16 residues. The CDR3 DNA reads as TGTGCCAGCAGCCAAAGGGGTACCTCCTATAATTCACCCCTCCACTTT. Translating it yields CASSQRGTSYNSPLHF.

This sequence joins TRBV7-2 and TRBJ2-3, with D unresolved. The germline CDR1 and CDR2 sequences are SGHTA and FQGNSA. The ends were cut back, 2 bases at V and 0 bases at J, with 12 bases in the middle. CDR3 length: 16 residues. CDR3 loop: CASSLLGPPSTDTQYF. The CDR3 nucleotides are TGTGCCAGCAGCTTATTAGGCCCACCTAGCACAGATACGCAGTATTTT.

This clone was seen once. The rearrangement links TRBV9 to TRBJ1-6; D is possibly TRBD1 (5 bases). The germline V gene encodes CDR1 SGDLS and CDR2 YYNGEE. Trimming left V 0 bases short and J 3 bases short, with 13 bases between. The CDR3 is 17 amino acids. CDR3 DNA: TGTGCCAGCAGCGTAGCGGCCGGGACCGACTATAATTCACCCCTCCACTTT. Translation: CASSVAAGTDYNSPLHF.

The rearrangement joins TRBV2 to TRBJ1-2; TRBD1 might be the D (6 bases). CDR1 is SNHLY and CDR2 is FYNNEI in the germline V gene. The CDR3 totals 14 residues. V was pared by 8 bases and J by 0 bases, with 13 bases between. This chain's CDR3 is CASRTDHANYGYTF. The CDR3 DNA is TGTGCCAGCCGGACAGATCATGCTAACTATGGCTACACCTTC.

V and J are TRBV5-5 and TRBJ2-3; 8 nucleotides line up with TRBD1. The CDR3 totals 14 residues. V shed 0 bases, J shed 4 bases, and the junction held 1 base outside the gene matches. Germline-derived CDR1 and CDR2 are SGHKS and YYEKEE (reference sequence). CDR3 sequence: CASSLAQGADTQYF. The CDR3 DNA is TGTGCCAGCAGCTTGGCACAGGGGGCAGATACGCAGTATTTT.

V usage is TRBV3-1 (or the pseudogene TRBV3-2) and J usage is TRBJ1-1; no clear D gene. V lost 0 bases and J 2 bases, leaving 7 bases between the germline ends. The germline V gene encodes CDR1 LGHDT and CDR2 YNNKEL (reference sequence). This CDR3 has 14 residues. CDR3 bases: TGTGCCAGCAGCCAAGAAGGAATCAACACTGAAGCTTTCTTT. Translated: CASSQEGINTEAFF.

J is TRBJ2-7 and V is TRBV11-2; the D is unclear. In germline, CDR1 is SGHAT, CDR2 FQNNGV. The germline V and J ends were trimmed by 0 bases and 4 bases, with 7 bases remaining between them. This CDR3 contains 13 residues. DNA of the CDR3: TGTGCCAGCAGCTTAGATGTTGGTTACGAGCAGTACTTC. This codes for CASSLDVGYEQYF. Combining the CDR3 with reference TRBV11-2 and TRBJ2-7 gives the whole variable domain EAGVAQSPRYKIIEKRQSVAFWCNPISGHATLYWYQQILGQGPKLLIQFQNNGVVDDSQLPKDRFSAERLKGVDSTLKIQPAKLEDSAVYLCASSLDVGYEQYFGPGTRLTVT.

The rearrangement joins TRBV5-4 to TRBJ1-6, with 8 bases identical to TRBD1. Germline V lookup: CDR1 SGHNT, CDR2 YYREEE (reference sequence). V lost 0 bases and J lost 7; bases outside the gene matches: 3. This CDR3 contains 15 residues. CDR3 coding DNA: TGTGCCAGCAGCTTGGAAGGGACAGGAAATTCACCCCTCCACTTT. It codes for CASSLEGTGNSPLHF.